These T cell receptor beta chains were read from a single sample in a study of regulatory T cells in long-lasting Graves disease. TCRdb re-analysed the multiplex PCR reads in MiXCR, keeping a single row per CDR3 protein. The table includes around 500,000 distinct CDR3 sequences, 15% to 20% detected once. These data are also associated with another study on T cells in Graves' hyperthyroidism and ophthalmopathy.

The starting material was peripheral blood mononuclear cells (PBMCs), obtained at new diagnosis, from a patient treated with antithyroid drugs. Receptors originate from a woman aged 35 to 59 with Graves disease. CDR3s include the opening cysteine and the closing phenylalanine or tryptophan. A D gene is named only where the DNA matches it firmly. Not every row has a clone size; where given, it reads once, few, many or a size class.

J	D	V	size	DNA	CDR3
TRBJ2-2	.	TRBV7-2	few	TGTGCCAGCAGCTTAGTGGTTAGCGTTGGGACCGGGGAGCTGTTTTTT	CASSLVVSVGTGELFF
TRBJ2-7	TRBD1	TRBV6-2/TRBV6-3	.	TGTGCCAGCAGAGCCGCCGGGACAGCAACCTACGAGCAGTACTTC	CASRAAGTATYEQYF
TRBJ2-1	TRBD2	TRBV6-1	.	TGTGCCAGCCAGAGGATAGCGGGGGTCAATGAGCAGTTCTTC	CASQRIAGVNEQFF
TRBJ1-6	.	TRBV11-2	many	TGTGCCAATGCCAGTACAGGGAGCACTTCACCCCTCCACTTT	CANASTGSTSPLHF
TRBJ2-3	.	TRBV10-3	many	TGTGCCACCCGCGGGGGCAGCAAACCCATCGCGGGCACAGATACGCAGTATTTT	CATRGGSKPIAGTDTQYF
TRBJ2-7	.	TRBV6-1	.	TGTGCCAGCAGTGAGAACGGATCCTACGAGCAGTACTTC	CASSENGSYEQYF
TRBJ1-1	.	TRBV12-3/TRBV12-4	many	TGTGCCAGTCGCGAGGGGGGGGGTGCGGAATCCTCTACCTGTTTCTTT	CASREGGGAESSTCFF
TRBJ2-7	.	TRBV20-1	.	TGCAGTGCTAGAGATTTGGGGGGGGACAGGTCCTACGAGCAGTACTTC	CSARDLGGDRSYEQYF
TRBJ1-1	TRBD1	TRBV7-9	many	TGTGCCAGCAGCTTAGTGACAGGGGGCACTGAAGCTTTCTTT	CASSLVTGGTEAFF
TRBJ2-5	.	TRBV5-1	many	TGCGCCAGCAGCTTGGTTCCAGGTGTGGAGACCCAGTACTTC	CASSLVPGVETQYF
TRBJ2-7	TRBD1	TRBV7-9	many	TGTGCCAGCAGCCCTAGACAGGGAACCCTCTCGTACGAGCAGTACTTC	CASSPRQGTLSYEQYF
TRBJ1-2	.	TRBV4-2	.	TGTGCCAGCAGCCAAGATCGGACACTCAACTATGGCTACACCTTC	CASSQDRTLNYGYTF
TRBJ2-7	.	TRBV5-1	many	TGCGCCAGCAGCTTCTCCTTACCGGGTTCCTACGAGCAGTACTTC	CASSFSLPGSYEQYF
TRBJ2-1	TRBD1	TRBV24-1	.	TGTGCCACCAGTGGTATCCGGGACAGGGGCTACAATGAGCAGTTCTTC	CATSGIRDRGYNEQFF
TRBJ1-1	.	TRBV12-3/TRBV12-4	many	TGTGCCAGTCTGGAGGGAGATACCCCTGAAGCTTTCTTT	CASLEGDTPEAFF
TRBJ2-7	.	TRBV28	many	TGTGCCAGCAGTTCCGGGACCCCTCCCCACGAGCAGTACTTC	CASSSGTPPHEQYF
TRBJ1-2	.	TRBV5-1	many	TGCGCCAGCAGCTTGGGGGCAGACGACTATGGCTACACCTTC	CASSLGADDYGYTF
TRBJ2-1	.	TRBV9	.	TGTGCCAGCAGCGTTAGGGGGGTTCCCTACAATGAGCAGTTCTTC	CASSVRGVPYNEQFF